This T cell receptor (beta chain) is drawn from a study of metastatic and nonmetastatic thyroid tumors. Across the study: Blood and tumor or nodule tissue repertoires from malignant and benign thyroid patients were compared. Study results and limitations: For both blood and tumor, malignant thyroid tumors reportedly showed significantly higher TCR beta diversity than benign nodules did.

Patients had received no treatment of any kind before thyroid surgery. Germline V gives CDR1 SGDLS, CDR2 YYNGEE. Trimming removed 0 bases from V and 0 bases from J, with 6 bases in between. This CDR3 comprises 14 residues. In the original analysis: The authors used CDR3 differences across clinicopathological groups to build a distant-metastasis classifier for papillary thyroid cancer. TCRdb re-called clones from the PCR reads using MiXCR. The V and J calls shown here were made by TCRdb, not taken from the authors' results. The data show over 20,000 clones, around 15% seen once. This clone showed up many times. No antigen is known for it.

The sequence derives from a female donor with papillary thyroid cancer or a benign thyroid nodule (not recorded which). Some clones in this sample may be carry-over from other donors' samples. This chain links TRBV9 with TRBJ2-5; D gene uncertain. Input material: tumor tissue. CDR3 bases: TGTGCCAGCAGCGTAGAATACTACCAAGAGACCCAGTACTTC. As protein: CASSVEYYQETQYF.